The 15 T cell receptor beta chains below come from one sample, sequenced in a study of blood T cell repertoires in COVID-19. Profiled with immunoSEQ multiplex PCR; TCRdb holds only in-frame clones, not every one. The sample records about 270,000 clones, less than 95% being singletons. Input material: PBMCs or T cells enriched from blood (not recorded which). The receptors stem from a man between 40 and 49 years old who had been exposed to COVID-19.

The CDR3 here is CASRRQGINEQYF. DNA of the CDR3: TGTGCCAGCAGGCGACAGGGTATCAACGAGCAGTACTTC. The rearrangement links TRBV12-3 or TRBV12-4 to TRBJ2-7; 7 positions agree with TRBD1. The length of the CDR3 is 13 residues. V lost 6 bases, J lost 5 bases, and 7 bases stayed unmatched.

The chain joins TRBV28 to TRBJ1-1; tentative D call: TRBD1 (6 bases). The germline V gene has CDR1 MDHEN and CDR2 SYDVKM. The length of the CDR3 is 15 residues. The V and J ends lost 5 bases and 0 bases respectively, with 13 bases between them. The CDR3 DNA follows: TGTGCCAGCAGTCCCCGGACAGCGATGAACACTGAAGCTTTCTTT. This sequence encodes CASSPRTAMNTEAFF.

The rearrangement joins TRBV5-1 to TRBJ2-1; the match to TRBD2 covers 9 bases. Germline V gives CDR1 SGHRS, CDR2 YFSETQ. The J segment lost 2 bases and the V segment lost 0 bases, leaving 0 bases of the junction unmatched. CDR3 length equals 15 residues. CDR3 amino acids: CASSLVAGAYNEQFF. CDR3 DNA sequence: TGCGCCAGCAGCTTGGTAGCGGGAGCCTACAATGAGCAGTTCTTC. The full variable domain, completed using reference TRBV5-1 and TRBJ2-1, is KAGVTQTPRYLIKTRGQQVTLSCSPISGHRSVSWYQQTPGQGLQFLFEYFSETQRNKGNFPGRFSGRQFSNSRSEMNVSTLELGDSALYLCASSLVAGAYNEQFFGPGTRLTVL.

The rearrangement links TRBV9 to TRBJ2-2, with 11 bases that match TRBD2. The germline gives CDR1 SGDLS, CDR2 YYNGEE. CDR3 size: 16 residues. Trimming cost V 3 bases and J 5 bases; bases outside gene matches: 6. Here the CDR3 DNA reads TGTGCCAGCAGCGCCACTAGCGGGAGAAGGACCGGGGAGCTGTTTTTT. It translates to CASSATSGRRTGELFF.

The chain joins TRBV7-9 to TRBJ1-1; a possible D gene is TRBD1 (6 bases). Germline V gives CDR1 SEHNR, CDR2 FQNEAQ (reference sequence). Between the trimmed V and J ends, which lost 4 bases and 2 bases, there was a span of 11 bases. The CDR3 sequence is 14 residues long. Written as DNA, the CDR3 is TGTGCCAGCAGCTCCTTGGACAGCAACACTGAAGCTTTCTTT. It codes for CASSSLDSNTEAFF.

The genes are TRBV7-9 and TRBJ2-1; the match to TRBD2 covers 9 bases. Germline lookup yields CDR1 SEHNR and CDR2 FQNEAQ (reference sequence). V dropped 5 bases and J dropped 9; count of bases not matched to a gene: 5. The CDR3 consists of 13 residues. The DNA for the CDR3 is TGTGCCAGCAGCCGGACTAGCGAAAGTGAGCAGTTCTTC. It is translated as CASSRTSESEQFF.

This CDR3 is CASGLSGQGAGEQFF. In DNA, the CDR3 is TGTGCTAGTGGTTTGTCGGGACAGGGGGCCGGTGAGCAGTTCTTC. The genes are TRBV12-5 and TRBJ2-1; 12 nucleotides align to TRBD1. The V and J ends lost 2 bases and 9 bases, in that order; junction bases with no gene match: 5. The germline CDR1 and CDR2 sequences are LGHNT and FRNRAP. The length of the CDR3 is 15 residues.

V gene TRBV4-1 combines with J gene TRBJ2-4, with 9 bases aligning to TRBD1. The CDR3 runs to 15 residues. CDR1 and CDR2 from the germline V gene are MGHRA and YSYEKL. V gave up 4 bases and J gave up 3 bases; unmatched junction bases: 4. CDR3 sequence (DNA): TGCGCCAGCAGCCCAGGGGGACAGGGCAAAAACATTCAGTACTTC. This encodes CASSPGGQGKNIQYF.

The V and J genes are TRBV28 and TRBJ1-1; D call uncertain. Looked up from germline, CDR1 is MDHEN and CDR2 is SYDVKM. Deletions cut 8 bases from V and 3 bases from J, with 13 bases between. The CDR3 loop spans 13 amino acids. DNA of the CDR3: TGTGCCAGCCTCCCCCCACGGTACACTGAAGCTTTCTTT. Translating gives CASLPPRYTEAFF.

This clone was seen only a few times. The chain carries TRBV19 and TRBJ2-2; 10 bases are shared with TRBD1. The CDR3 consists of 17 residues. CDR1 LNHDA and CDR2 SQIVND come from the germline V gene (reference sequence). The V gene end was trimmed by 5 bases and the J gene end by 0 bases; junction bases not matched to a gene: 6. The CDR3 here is CASSLIGTGANTGELFF. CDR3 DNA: TGTGCCAGTAGTCTTATCGGGACAGGGGCGAACACCGGGGAGCTGTTTTTT.

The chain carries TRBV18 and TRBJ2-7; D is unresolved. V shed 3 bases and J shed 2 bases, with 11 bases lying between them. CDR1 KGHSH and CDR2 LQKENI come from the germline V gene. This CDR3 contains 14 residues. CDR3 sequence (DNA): TGTGCCAGCTCACCGAATTGGCAAACCTACGAGCAGTACTTC. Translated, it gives CASSPNWQTYEQYF.

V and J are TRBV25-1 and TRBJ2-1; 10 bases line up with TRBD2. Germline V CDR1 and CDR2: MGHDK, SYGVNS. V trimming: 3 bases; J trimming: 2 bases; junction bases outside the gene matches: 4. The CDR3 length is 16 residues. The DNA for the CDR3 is TGTGCCAGCAGTGATCCCGGGACTAGCGCCTACAATGAGCAGTTCTTC. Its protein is CASSDPGTSAYNEQFF.

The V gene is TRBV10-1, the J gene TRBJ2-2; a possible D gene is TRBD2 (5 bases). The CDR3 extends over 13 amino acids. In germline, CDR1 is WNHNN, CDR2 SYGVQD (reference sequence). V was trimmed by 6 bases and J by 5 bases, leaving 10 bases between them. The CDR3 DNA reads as TGCGCCAGCAGCGGGAATCCTACCGGGGAGCTGTTTTTT. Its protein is CASSGNPTGELFF.

The CDR3 spells CATSEAMGEQFF. As DNA, the CDR3 is TGTGCCACCAGTGAAGCGATGGGTGAGCAGTTCTTC. The chain uses TRBV24-1 and TRBJ2-1; D is unclear. The V end was cut by 4 bases, the J end by 9 bases, with 9 bases between. This CDR3 spans 12 amino acids. Looked up from germline, CDR1 is KGHDR and CDR2 is SFDVKD.

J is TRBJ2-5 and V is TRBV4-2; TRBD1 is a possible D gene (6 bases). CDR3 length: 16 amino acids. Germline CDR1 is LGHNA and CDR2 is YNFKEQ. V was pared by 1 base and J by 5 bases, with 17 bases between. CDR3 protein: CASSQGSVGHVETQYF. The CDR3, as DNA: TGTGCCAGCAGCCAAGGGTCCGTGGGACACGTCGAGACCCAGTACTTC.